This T cell receptor beta chain was captured in a study of blood T cell repertoires in COVID-19. Overall study context: The United States, Italy and Spain supplied acute and convalescent COVID-19 samples. Sample material is recorded as cDNA or gDNA derived from T cells, B-cell-depleted T cells, or PBMCs.

Some clones are missing from TCRdb's copy, which holds only in-frame ones; the method was immunoSEQ multiplex PCR. This sample carries roughly 130,000 clones, about 88% of them seen once, and the ten largest clones take 2.5%. Per germline, CDR1 SQVTM and CDR2 ANQGSEA. With V trimmed by 4 bases and J by 0 bases, 9 bases remained unmatched. The CDR3 is 17 amino acids. This clone was seen more than once but under ten times. Sequenced input: peripheral blood. The receptor's source is a human donor with COVID-19, enrolled during active disease. The donor label of this sample is uncertain. This rearrangement joins TRBV29-1 to TRBJ1-1; 12 bases match TRBD1. The CDR3 bases are TGCAGCGTTGTAGGGACAGGGGGCGTGGGAATGAACACTGAAGCTTTCTTT. Translation gives CSVVGTGGVGMNTEAFF.